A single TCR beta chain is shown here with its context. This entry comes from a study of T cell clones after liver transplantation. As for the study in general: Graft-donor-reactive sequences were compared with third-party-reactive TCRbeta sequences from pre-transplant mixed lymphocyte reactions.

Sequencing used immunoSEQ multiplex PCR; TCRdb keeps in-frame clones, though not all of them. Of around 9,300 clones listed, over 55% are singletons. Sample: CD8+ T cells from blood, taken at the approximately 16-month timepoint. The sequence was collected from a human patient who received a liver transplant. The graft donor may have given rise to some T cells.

CDR3 sequence (DNA): TGTGCCAGCGGAAAGGTACCGGAGGACAGCGAAGCTTTCTTT. It codes for CASGKVPEDSEAFF. The chain combines TRBV6-1 with TRBJ1-1; TRBD1 is a possible D gene (6 bases). The CDR3 is made up of 14 amino acids. Trimming left V 8 bases short and J 8 bases short, with 21 bases between. Germline loops: CDR1 MNHNS, CDR2 SASEGT.